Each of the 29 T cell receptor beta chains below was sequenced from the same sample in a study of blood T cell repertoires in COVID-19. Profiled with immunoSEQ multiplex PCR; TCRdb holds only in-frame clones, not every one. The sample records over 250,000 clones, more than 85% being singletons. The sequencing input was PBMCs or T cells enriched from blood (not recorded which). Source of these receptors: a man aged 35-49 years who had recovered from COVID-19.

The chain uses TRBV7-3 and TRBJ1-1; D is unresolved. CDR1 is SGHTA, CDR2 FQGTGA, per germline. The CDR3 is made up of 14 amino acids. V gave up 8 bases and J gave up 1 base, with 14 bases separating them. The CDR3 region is CASGLSRGNTEAFF. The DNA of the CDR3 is TGTGCCAGCGGACTTAGCCGGGGGAACACTGAAGCTTTCTTT. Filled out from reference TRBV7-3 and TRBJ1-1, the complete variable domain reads GAGVSQTPSNKVTEKGKYVELRCDPISGHTALYWYRQSLGQGPEFLIYFQGTGAADDSGLPNDRFFAVRPEGSVSTLKIQRTERGDSAVYLCASGLSRGNTEAFFGQGTRLTVV.

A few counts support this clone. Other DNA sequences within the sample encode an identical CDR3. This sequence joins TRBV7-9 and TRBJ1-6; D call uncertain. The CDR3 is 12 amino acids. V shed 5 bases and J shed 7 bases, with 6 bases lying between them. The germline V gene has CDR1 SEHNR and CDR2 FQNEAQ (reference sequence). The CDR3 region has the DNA TGTGCCAGCAGCCGCAGGAATTCACCCCTCCACTTT. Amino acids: CASSRRNSPLHF.

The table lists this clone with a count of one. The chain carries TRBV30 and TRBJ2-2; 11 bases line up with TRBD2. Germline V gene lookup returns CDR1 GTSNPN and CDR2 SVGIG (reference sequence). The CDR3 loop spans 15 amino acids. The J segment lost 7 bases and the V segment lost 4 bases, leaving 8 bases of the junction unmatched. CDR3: CAWIRSGGANGELFF. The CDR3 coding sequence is TGTGCCTGGATTCGTAGCGGGGGGGCAAACGGGGAGCTGTTTTTT. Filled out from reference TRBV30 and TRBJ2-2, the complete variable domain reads SQTIHQWPATLVQPVGSPLSLECTVEGTSNPNLYWYRQAAGRGLQLLFYSVGIGQISSEVPQNLSASRPQDRQFILSSKKLLLSDSGFYLCAWIRSGGANGELFFGEGSRLTVL.

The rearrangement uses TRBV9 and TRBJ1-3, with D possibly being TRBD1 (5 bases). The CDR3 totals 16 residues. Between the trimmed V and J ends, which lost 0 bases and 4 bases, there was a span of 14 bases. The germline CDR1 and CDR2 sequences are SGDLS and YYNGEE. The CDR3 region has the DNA TGTGCCAGCAGCGTAGGAGGGAGGGGTTACGGAAACACCATATATTTT. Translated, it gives CASSVGGRGYGNTIYF.

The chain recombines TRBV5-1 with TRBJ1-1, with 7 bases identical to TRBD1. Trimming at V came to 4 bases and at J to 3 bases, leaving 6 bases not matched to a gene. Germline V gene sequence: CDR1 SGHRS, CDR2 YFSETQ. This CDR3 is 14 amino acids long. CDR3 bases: TGCGCCAGCAGCCGACAGGGTTTGGACACTGAAGCTTTCTTT. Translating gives CASSRQGLDTEAFF.

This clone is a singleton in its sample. CDR3 sequence: CASSDRTAYGYTF. In DNA form, the CDR3 reads TGTGCCAGCAGTGATCGGACAGCCTATGGCTACACCTTC. This chain links TRBV25-1 with TRBJ1-2, with a possible D match to TRBD1 (6 bases). V was trimmed by 3 bases and J by 4 bases, leaving 9 bases between them. Germline V gene data show CDR1 as MGHDK and CDR2 as SYGVNS. The CDR3 is 13 residues long.

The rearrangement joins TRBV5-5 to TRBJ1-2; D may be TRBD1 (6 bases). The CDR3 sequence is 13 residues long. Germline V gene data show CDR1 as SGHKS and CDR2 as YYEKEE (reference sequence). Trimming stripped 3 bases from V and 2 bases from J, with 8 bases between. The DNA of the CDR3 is TGTGCCAGCAGCTACAGGGAGAACTATGGCTACACCTTC. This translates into CASSYRENYGYTF.

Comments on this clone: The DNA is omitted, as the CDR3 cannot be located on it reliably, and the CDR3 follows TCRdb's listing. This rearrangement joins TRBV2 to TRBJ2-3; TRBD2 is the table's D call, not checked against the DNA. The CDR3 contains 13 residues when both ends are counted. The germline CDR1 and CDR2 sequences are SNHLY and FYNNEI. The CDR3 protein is CASILDYSNTQYF.

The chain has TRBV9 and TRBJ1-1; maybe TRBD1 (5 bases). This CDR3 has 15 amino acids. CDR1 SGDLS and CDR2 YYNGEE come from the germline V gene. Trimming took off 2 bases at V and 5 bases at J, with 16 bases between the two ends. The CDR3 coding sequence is TGTGCCAGCAGCGTCCAAGCCGGGGGAGGGACTGAAGCTTTCTTT. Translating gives CASSVQAGGGTEAFF.

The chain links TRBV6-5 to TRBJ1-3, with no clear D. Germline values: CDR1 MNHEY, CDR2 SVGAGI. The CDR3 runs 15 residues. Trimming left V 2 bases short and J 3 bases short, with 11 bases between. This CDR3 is CASSYGGSGGNTIYF. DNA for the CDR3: TGTGCCAGCAGTTACGGAGGGTCGGGTGGAAACACCATATATTTT.

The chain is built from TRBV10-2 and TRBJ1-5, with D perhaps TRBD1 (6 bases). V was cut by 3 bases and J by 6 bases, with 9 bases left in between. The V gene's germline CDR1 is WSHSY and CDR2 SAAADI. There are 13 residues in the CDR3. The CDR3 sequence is CASSEQGGQPQHF. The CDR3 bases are TGCGCCAGCAGTGAACAGGGTGGTCAGCCCCAGCATTTT.

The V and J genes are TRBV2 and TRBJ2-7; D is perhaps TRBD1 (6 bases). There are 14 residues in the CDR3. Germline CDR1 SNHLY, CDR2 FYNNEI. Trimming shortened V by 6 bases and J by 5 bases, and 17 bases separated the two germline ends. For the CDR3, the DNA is TGTGCCAGCAGGAGGGACATTAGCTTCCACGAGCAGTACTTC. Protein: CASRRDISFHEQYF.

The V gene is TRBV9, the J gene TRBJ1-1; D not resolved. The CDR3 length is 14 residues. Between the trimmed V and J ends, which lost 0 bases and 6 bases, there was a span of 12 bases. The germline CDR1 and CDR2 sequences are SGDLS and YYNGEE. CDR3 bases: TGTGCCAGCAGCGTAGTAGAGAGTCTCGCTGAAGCTTTCTTT. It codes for CASSVVESLAEAFF.

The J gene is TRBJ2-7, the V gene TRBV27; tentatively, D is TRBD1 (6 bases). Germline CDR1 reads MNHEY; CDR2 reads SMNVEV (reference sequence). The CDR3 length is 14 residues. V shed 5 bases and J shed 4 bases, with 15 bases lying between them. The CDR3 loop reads CASSPTGQPYEQYF. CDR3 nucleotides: TGTGCCAGCAGTCCCACCGGACAGCCGTACGAGCAGTACTTC.

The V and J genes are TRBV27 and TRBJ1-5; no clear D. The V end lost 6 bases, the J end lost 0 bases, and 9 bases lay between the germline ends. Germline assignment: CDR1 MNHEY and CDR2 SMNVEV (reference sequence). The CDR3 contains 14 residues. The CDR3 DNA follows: TGTGCCAGCAGCTCACTAACTAGCAATCAGCCCCAGCATTTT. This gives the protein CASSSLTSNQPQHF.

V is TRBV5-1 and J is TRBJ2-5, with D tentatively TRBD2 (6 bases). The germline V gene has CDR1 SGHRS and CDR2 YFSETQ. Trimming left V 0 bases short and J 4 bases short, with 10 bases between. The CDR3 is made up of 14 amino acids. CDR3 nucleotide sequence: TGCGCCAGCAGCTTGGACGGGAGTCCAGAGACCCAGTACTTC. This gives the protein CASSLDGSPETQYF.

The CDR3: CASSLAPGLQETQYF. CDR3 DNA sequence: TGTGCCAGCAGCTTAGCGCCAGGACTGCAAGAGACCCAGTACTTC. The rearrangement uses TRBV7-2 and TRBJ2-5; weak D call: TRBD2 (5 bases). Germline CDR1 SGHTA, CDR2 FQGNSA. With 0 bases removed from V and 2 bases from J, the gap between germline ends came to 10 bases. This CDR3 has 15 amino acids.

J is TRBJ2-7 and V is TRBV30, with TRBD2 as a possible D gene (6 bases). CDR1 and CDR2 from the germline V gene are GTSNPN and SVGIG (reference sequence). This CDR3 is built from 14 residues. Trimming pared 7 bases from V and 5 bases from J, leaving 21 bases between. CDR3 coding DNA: TGTGCCTTTGATGCGGGACGGACTTCGAACGAGCAGTACTTC. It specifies CAFDAGRTSNEQYF.

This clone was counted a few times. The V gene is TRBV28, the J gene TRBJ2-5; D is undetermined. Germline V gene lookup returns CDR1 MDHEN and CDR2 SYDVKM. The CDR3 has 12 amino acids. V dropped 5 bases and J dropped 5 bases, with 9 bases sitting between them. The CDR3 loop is CASSILGETQYF. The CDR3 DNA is TGTGCCAGCAGTATCCTCGGTGAGACCCAGTACTTC.

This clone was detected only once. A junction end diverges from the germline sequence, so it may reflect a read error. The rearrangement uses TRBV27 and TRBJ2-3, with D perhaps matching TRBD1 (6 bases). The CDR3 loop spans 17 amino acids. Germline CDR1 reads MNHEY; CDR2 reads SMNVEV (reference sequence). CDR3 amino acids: CASRLYRATTPTDTQYF. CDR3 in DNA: TGTGCCAGCAGATTATACAGGGCAACAACCCCCACAGATACGCAGTATTTT.

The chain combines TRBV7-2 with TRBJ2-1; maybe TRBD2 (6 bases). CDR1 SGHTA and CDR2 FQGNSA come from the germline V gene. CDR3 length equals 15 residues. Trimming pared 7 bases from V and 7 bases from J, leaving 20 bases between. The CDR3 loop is CASIHQRKEGNEQFF. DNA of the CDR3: TGTGCCAGCATCCACCAGCGGAAGGAGGGGAATGAGCAGTTCTTC.

CDR3 nucleotide sequence: TGTGCCAGCAGCTCAGGGTCGAACACCGGGGAGCTGTTTTTT. Translating it yields CASSSGSNTGELFF. The chain is built from TRBV5-4 and TRBJ2-2, with D possibly matching TRBD1 (5 bases). The CDR3 totals 14 residues. CDR1 is SGHNT, CDR2 YYREEE, per germline (reference sequence). V was trimmed by 3 bases and J by 0 bases, leaving 6 bases between them.

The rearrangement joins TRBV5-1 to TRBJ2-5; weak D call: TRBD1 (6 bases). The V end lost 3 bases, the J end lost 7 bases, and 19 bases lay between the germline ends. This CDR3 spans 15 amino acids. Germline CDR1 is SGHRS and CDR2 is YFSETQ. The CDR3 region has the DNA TGCGCCAGCAGCTCCACAGGGATCCAAGGGGGGACCCAGTACTTC. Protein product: CASSSTGIQGGTQYF.

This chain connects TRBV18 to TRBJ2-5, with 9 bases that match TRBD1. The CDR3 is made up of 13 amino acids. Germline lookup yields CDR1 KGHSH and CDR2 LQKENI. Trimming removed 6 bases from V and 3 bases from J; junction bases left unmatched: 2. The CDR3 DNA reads TGTGCCAGCTCCCGGGACAGGGAAGAGACCCAGTACTTC. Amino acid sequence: CASSRDREETQYF.

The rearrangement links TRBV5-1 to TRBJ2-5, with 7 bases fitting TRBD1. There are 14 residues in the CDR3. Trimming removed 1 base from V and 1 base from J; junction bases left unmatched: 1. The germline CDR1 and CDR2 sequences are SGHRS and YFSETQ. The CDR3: CASSLSGGQETQYF. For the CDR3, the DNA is TGCGCCAGCAGCTTGTCAGGGGGCCAAGAGACCCAGTACTTC. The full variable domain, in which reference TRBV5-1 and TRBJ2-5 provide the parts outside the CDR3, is KAGVTQTPRYLIKTRGQQVTLSCSPISGHRSVSWYQQTPGQGLQFLFEYFSETQRNKGNFPGRFSGRQFSNSRSEMNVSTLELGDSALYLCASSLSGGQETQYFGPGTRLLVL.

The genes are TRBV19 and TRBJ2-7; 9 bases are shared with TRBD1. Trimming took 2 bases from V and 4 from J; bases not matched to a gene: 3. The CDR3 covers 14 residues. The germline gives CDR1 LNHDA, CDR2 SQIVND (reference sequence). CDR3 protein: CASSIRTGEYEQYF. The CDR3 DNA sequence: TGTGCCAGTAGTATACGGACAGGGGAGTACGAGCAGTACTTC.

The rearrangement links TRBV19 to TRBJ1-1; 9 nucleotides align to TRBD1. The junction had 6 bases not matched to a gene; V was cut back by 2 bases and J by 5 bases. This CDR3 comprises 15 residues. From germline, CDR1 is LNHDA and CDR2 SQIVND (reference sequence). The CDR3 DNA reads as TGTGCCAGTAGTATAACAGGGGGCCACCGGACTGAAGCTTTCTTT. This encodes CASSITGGHRTEAFF.

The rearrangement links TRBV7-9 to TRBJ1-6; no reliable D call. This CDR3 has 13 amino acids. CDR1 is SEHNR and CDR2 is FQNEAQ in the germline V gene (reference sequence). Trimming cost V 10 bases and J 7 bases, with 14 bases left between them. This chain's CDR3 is CATLGISNSPLHF. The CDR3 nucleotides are TGTGCCACTCTCGGGATATCGAATTCACCCCTCCACTTT.

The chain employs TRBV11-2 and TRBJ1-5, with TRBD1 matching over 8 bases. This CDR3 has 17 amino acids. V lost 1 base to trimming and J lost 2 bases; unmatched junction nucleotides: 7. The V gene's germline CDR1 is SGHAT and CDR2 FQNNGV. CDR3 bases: TGTGCCAGCAGCTTAGCCCCCGACAGGGGAGGCAATCAGCCCCAGCATTTT. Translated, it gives CASSLAPDRGGNQPQHF.